One sample yielded the 26 T cell receptor beta chains listed below, sequenced in a study of blood T cell repertoires in COVID-19. Measured with immunoSEQ multiplex PCR; TCRdb has only the in-frame clones, and not every one. The data show about 140,000 clones, approximately 86% seen once. Sequenced sample: peripheral blood. Receptor source: a human donor in a cohort sampled during active COVID-19.

The V gene is TRBV28, the J gene TRBJ1-2, with D possibly being TRBD1 (5 bases). The CDR3 length is 15 residues. Between the trimmed V and J ends, which lost 4 bases and 0 bases, there was a span of 12 bases. Looked up from germline, CDR1 is MDHEN and CDR2 is SYDVKM. The CDR3 protein is CASSWTQAPNYGYTF. CDR3 DNA: TGTGCCAGCAGTTGGACACAGGCGCCTAACTATGGCTACACCTTC.

The CDR3 DNA is TGTGCCAGCAGCACTGATCACGCAGGGAACTATGGCTACACCTTC. Translating it yields CASSTDHAGNYGYTF. The chain carries TRBV6-2 or TRBV6-3 and TRBJ1-2; TRBD1 might be the D (5 bases). The CDR3 has 15 amino acids. Germline V CDR1 and CDR2: MNHEY, SVGEGT. V was pared by 6 bases and J by 2 bases, with 16 bases between.

This chain connects TRBV4-1 to TRBJ2-2; D is perhaps TRBD1 (6 bases). CDR1 is MGHRA, CDR2 YSYEKL, per germline. This CDR3 comprises 14 residues. The V end was cut by 1 base, the J end by 4 bases, with 7 bases between. The CDR3 sequence: CASSQGGGTGELFF. The CDR3 bases are TGCGCCAGCAGCCAAGGAGGGGGCACCGGGGAGCTGTTTTTT.

This sequence joins TRBV19 and TRBJ2-1; TRBD2 matches at 10 bases. The germline gives CDR1 LNHDA, CDR2 SQIVND (reference sequence). V was pared by 1 base and J by 9 bases, with 6 bases of the junction left unmatched. This CDR3 region has 15 residues. CDR3 DNA: TGTGCCAGTAGTATAGCTAGCGGGAGCAGTGGTGAGCAGTTCTTC. This codes for CASSIASGSSGEQFF. The full variable domain, completed using reference TRBV19 and TRBJ2-1, is DGGITQSPKYLFRKEGQNVTLSCEQNLNHDAMYWYRQDPGQGLRLIYYSQIVNDFQKGDIAEGYSVSREKKESFPLTVTSAQKNPTAFYLCASSIASGSSGEQFFGPGTRLTVL.

The chain employs TRBV5-1 and TRBJ1-2, with TRBD1 as a possible D gene (6 bases). The CDR3 runs to 14 residues. Trimming took 3 bases from V and 0 from J, leaving 9 bases between them. The germline gives CDR1 SGHRS, CDR2 YFSETQ. DNA of the CDR3: TGCGCCAGCAGCTCCACAGGGTCTAACTATGGCTACACCTTC. Its translation: CASSSTGSNYGYTF.

The rearrangement uses TRBV30 and TRBJ2-3; 10 bases fit TRBD2. The V and J ends lost 1 base and 4 bases, in that order; junction bases with no gene match: 5. CDR1 GTSNPN and CDR2 SVGIG come from the germline V gene (reference sequence). The CDR3 is made up of 15 amino acids. DNA of the CDR3: TGTGCCTGGAGTGCGGGACTAGCGACGTCAGATACGCAGTATTTT. This gives the protein CAWSAGLATSDTQYF.

The rearrangement joins TRBV6-2 or TRBV6-3 to TRBJ2-4; TRBD2 aligns across 7 bases. This CDR3 contains 17 residues. J lost 3 bases, V lost 6 bases, and 14 bases had no gene match. From germline, CDR1 is MNHEY and CDR2 SVGEGT. This CDR3 reads CASSPDILAGDKNIQYF. CDR3 in DNA: TGTGCCAGCAGCCCAGATATTTTGGCGGGGGACAAAAACATTCAGTACTTC.

CDR3 sequence (DNA): TGTGCCAGCAGTGAGCGGACTCTCGGTACGCAGTATTTT. Protein sequence: CASSERTLGTQYF. The gene calls are TRBV2 and TRBJ2-3; a possible D gene is TRBD2 (5 bases). V lost 3 bases and J lost 8, with 12 bases in between. The length of the CDR3 is 13 residues. Germline CDR1 and CDR2: SNHLY and FYNNEI. The full variable domain, completed using reference TRBV2 and TRBJ2-3, is EPEVTQTPSHQVTQMGQEVILRCVPISNHLYFYWYRQILGQKVEFLVSFYNNEISEKSEIFDDQFSVERPDGSNFTLKIRSTKLEDSAMYFCASSERTLGTQYFGPGTRLTVL.

The genes are TRBV2 and TRBJ1-4; TRBD1 might be the D (6 bases). The ends were cut back, 6 bases at V and 7 bases at J, with 15 bases in the middle. The CDR3 has 14 residues. Looked up from germline, CDR1 is SNHLY and CDR2 is FYNNEI. CDR3 protein: CASSPSGDSEKLFF. The CDR3 DNA sequence: TGTGCCAGCAGCCCCTCAGGGGATAGTGAAAAACTGTTTTTT.

The V gene is TRBV5-1, the J gene TRBJ2-1, with TRBD2 matching 8 bases. V trimming: 1 base; J trimming: 6 bases; junction bases outside the gene matches: 6. The CDR3 is made up of 15 amino acids. Germline CDR1 reads SGHRS; CDR2 reads YFSETQ. The CDR3 nucleotides are TGCGCCAGCAGCTTGTTTGCGGGAGGCTCCAATGAGCAGTTCTTC. This translates into CASSLFAGGSNEQFF.

J is TRBJ1-2 and V is TRBV2, with TRBD1 identical over 7 bases. Germline assignment: CDR1 SNHLY and CDR2 FYNNEI. This CDR3 comprises 10 residues. V lost 11 bases to trimming and J lost 5 bases; unmatched junction nucleotides: 2. The DNA for the CDR3 is TGTGCCGTCAGGGGGTATGGCTACACCTTC. Encoded protein: CAVRGYGYTF.

This clone has only one observation. The chain employs TRBV11-2 and TRBJ2-7; perhaps TRBD2 as D (5 bases). The CDR3 extends over 11 amino acids. Trimming cost V 4 bases and J 9 bases, with 10 bases left between them. Germline CDR1 is SGHAT and CDR2 is FQNNGV. The CDR3 DNA is TGTGCCAGCAGCTCCGAGGGCGGGCAGTACTTC. Encoded protein: CASSSEGGQYF. The variable domain in full, with the rest retrieved from reference TRBV11-2 and TRBJ2-7, is EAGVAQSPRYKIIEKRQSVAFWCNPISGHATLYWYQQILGQGPKLLIQFQNNGVVDDSQLPKDRFSAERLKGVDSTLKIQPAKLEDSAVYLCASSSEGGQYFGPGTRLTVT.

V is TRBV3-1 (or the pseudogene TRBV3-2) and J is TRBJ1-1; D unclear. Germline assignment: CDR1 LGHDT and CDR2 YNNKEL (reference sequence). The V gene lost 1 base and the J gene lost 4 bases, with 4 bases spanning the gap. The CDR3 is 12 amino acids. The CDR3: CASSQAVTEAFF. The DNA for the CDR3 is TGTGCCAGCAGCCAAGCGGTCACTGAAGCTTTCTTT.

A few counts support this clone. The V call is TRBV9, the J call TRBJ1-5, with D maybe TRBD1 (6 bases). Per germline, CDR1 SGDLS and CDR2 YYNGEE. The CDR3 is made up of 13 amino acids. Trimming stripped 3 bases from V and 4 bases from J, with 8 bases between. The CDR3 DNA is TGTGCCAGCAGCGGGACAGATAATCAGCCCCAGCATTTT. This gives the protein CASSGTDNQPQHF.

This sequence joins TRBV10-2 and TRBJ1-4; a weak D match, TRBD1 (5 bases). The ends were cut back, 2 bases at V and 7 bases at J, with 14 bases in the middle. Germline V gives CDR1 WSHSY, CDR2 SAAADI. The CDR3 is made up of 15 amino acids. This CDR3 is CASSEIGGAGEKLFF. CDR3 sequence (DNA): TGCGCCAGCAGTGAGATTGGAGGGGCAGGTGAAAAACTGTTTTTT.

The V and J genes are TRBV5-1 and TRBJ1-4, with a tentative D call TRBD1 (6 bases). This CDR3 is built from 15 residues. V was shortened by 4 bases and J by 7 bases, with 17 bases between the two germline ends. Germline V lookup: CDR1 SGHRS, CDR2 YFSETQ. This CDR3 reads CASSTTGSRGEKLFF. The CDR3 DNA sequence: TGCGCCAGCAGCACAACAGGGTCGCGAGGTGAAAAACTGTTTTTT.

About this clone itself: An end of the junction does not agree with germline; a read error may underlie this. The chain's CDR3 is CGATSTDTQYF. In DNA, the CDR3 is TGTGGGGCAACTAGCACAGATACGCAGTATTTT. The V call is TRBV20-1, the J call TRBJ2-3; tentatively, D is TRBD1 (5 bases). The CDR3 loop spans 11 amino acids. The germline gives CDR1 DFQATT, CDR2 SNEGSKA (reference sequence).

This chain joins TRBV2 and TRBJ1-2; tentative D call: TRBD1 (6 bases). The length of the CDR3 is 12 residues. CDR1 is SNHLY, CDR2 FYNNEI, per germline. V was pared by 8 bases and J by 8 bases, with 15 bases between. The CDR3 DNA follows: TGTGCCAGCTTAACTGGGGGCGACGGCTACACCTTC. Protein product: CASLTGGDGYTF. The variable domain in full, with the rest retrieved from reference TRBV2 and TRBJ1-2, is EPEVTQTPSHQVTQMGQEVILRCVPISNHLYFYWYRQILGQKVEFLVSFYNNEISEKSEIFDDQFSVERPDGSNFTLKIRSTKLEDSAMYFCASLTGGDGYTFGSGTRLTVV.

The V gene is TRBV19, the J gene TRBJ2-1; perhaps TRBD1 as D (8 bases). Germline loops: CDR1 LNHDA, CDR2 SQIVND (reference sequence). This CDR3 has 15 amino acids. V was cut by 6 bases and J by 3 bases, with 15 bases left in between. CDR3 region: CASSPSGQGYNEQFF. DNA of the CDR3: TGTGCCAGTAGCCCTAGCGGACAGGGCTACAATGAGCAGTTCTTC.

There are a few counts of this clone. V usage is TRBV5-4 and J usage is TRBJ2-1; 15 nucleotides match TRBD2. CDR1 SGHNT and CDR2 YYREEE come from the germline V gene (reference sequence). This CDR3 has 16 residues. V lost 2 bases and J lost 8; bases outside the gene matches: 5. CDR3 nucleotides: TGTGCCAGCAGCTTCTATGGACTAGCGGGGGGGGATGAGCAGTTCTTC. Its translation is CASSFYGLAGGDEQFF.

The V gene is TRBV2, the J gene TRBJ1-2, with D possibly TRBD1 on 5 matching bases. Germline V gene sequence: CDR1 SNHLY, CDR2 FYNNEI. This CDR3 comprises 16 residues. V was pared by 0 bases and J by 3 bases, with 14 bases between. Here the CDR3 DNA reads TGTGCCAGCAGTGAAGCGCGGGGAGGGGACCACTATGGCTACACCTTC. Residues: CASSEARGGDHYGYTF.

The CDR3 spells CASSFRGQYTEAFF. For the CDR3, the DNA is TGTGCCAGCAGTTTCCGGGGACAGTACACTGAAGCTTTCTTT. The V call is TRBV27, the J call TRBJ1-1, with TRBD1 matching 7 bases. Germline V lookup: CDR1 MNHEY, CDR2 SMNVEV (reference sequence). The junction had 4 bases not matched to a gene; V was cut back by 3 bases and J by 3 bases. This CDR3 is built from 14 residues.

The V gene is TRBV7-8, the J gene TRBJ1-2, with 11 bases identical to TRBD1. This CDR3 has 15 residues. Germline CDR1 SGHVS, CDR2 FQNEAQ. Losses at the gene ends were 8 bases for V and 6 bases for J; bases not matched to a gene: 11. CDR3 DNA sequence: TGTGCCAGCGGAGCCGCGGACAGGGGGCATGATGGCTACACCTTC. This translates into CASGAADRGHDGYTF.

The genes are TRBV5-1 and TRBJ1-2; D might be TRBD1 (6 bases). CDR1 is SGHRS, CDR2 YFSETQ, per germline. The CDR3 covers 13 residues. Deletions cut 4 bases from V and 3 bases from J, with 10 bases between. The CDR3 protein is CASSATGDYGYTF. The CDR3 bases are TGCGCCAGCAGCGCGACAGGTGACTATGGCTACACCTTC.

Comments on this clone: Mismatch with germline at one junction end may stem from a read error. The chain combines TRBV18 with TRBJ2-5, with 7 nucleotides matching TRBD2. Per the germline V gene, CDR1 is KGHSH and CDR2 is LQKENI. The CDR3 extends over 12 amino acids. CDR3 sequence: CASLPAGEAQYF. CDR3 DNA: TGTGCCAGCTTACCGGCGGGAGAGGCCCAGTACTTC.

The genes are TRBV7-3 and TRBJ2-1; perhaps TRBD1 as D (6 bases). Germline values: CDR1 SGHTA, CDR2 FQGTGA. The CDR3 loop spans 12 amino acids. Trimming removed 5 bases from V and 9 bases from J, with 11 bases in between. The CDR3 coding sequence is TGTGCCAGCAGCGTTAGAGGGGGTGAGCAGTTCTTC. Amino acid sequence: CASSVRGGEQFF.